A selection of T cell receptor beta chains follows, all from one sample in a study of blood T cell repertoires in COVID-19. This table comes from immunoSEQ multiplex PCR, and its TCRdb copy is limited to in-frame clones, with some not included. This table has under 350,000 clones, about nine tenths appearing once. Input material: PBMCs or T cells enriched from blood (not recorded which). The receptors come from a man younger than 40 who had recovered from COVID-19. Each CDR3 is given with its conserved first and last residue. The D gene is left open where the match is weak. A row's size may be missing; if present it is once, few, many or a size class.

>TRBV28|.|13|TRBJ1-2|.
CASSLGGAPGYTF
TGTGCCAGCAGTTTAGGGGGGGCGCCTGGCTACACCTTC
>TRBV30|.|14|TRBJ2-7|.
CAGTWTTLSYEQYF
TGTGCCGGGACTTGGACTACCCTCTCCTACGAGCAGTACTTC
>TRBV27|.|12|TRBJ2-7|.
CASSTGYYEQYF
TGTGCCAGCAGCACAGGGTACTACGAGCAGTACTTC
>TRBV7-9|.|14|TRBJ1-2|.
CASSPGGREYGYTF
TGTGCCAGCAGCCCGGGGGGCAGGGAGTATGGCTACACCTTC
>TRBV29-1|.|14|TRBJ2-7|TRBD1
CSVAPRQGAYEQYF
TGCAGCGTTGCCCCGAGGCAGGGGGCCTACGAGCAGTACTTC
>TRBV5-4|once|17|TRBJ1-1|.
CASRMGSGSYLGTEAFF
TGTGCCAGCAGAATGGGATCCGGGAGTTATTTGGGGACTGAAGCTTTCTTT
>TRBV28|.|16|TRBJ2-1|TRBD2
CASSSLSGGSYNEQFF
TGTGCCAGCAGTTCACTCAGCGGGGGGTCCTACAATGAGCAGTTCTTC
>TRBV2|few|18|TRBJ2-3|TRBD2
CASSETSGGAPSTDTQYF
TGTGCCAGCAGTGAAACTAGCGGGGGGGCTCCTAGCACAGATACGCAGTATTTT
>TRBV5-1|once|15|TRBJ1-1|TRBD1
CASSFGTGMNTEAFF
TGCGCCAGCAGCTTCGGGACAGGGATGAACACTGAAGCTTTCTTT
>TRBV6-4|.|16|TRBJ1-4|.
CASSDAAGSTNEKLFF
TGTGCCAGCAGTGACGCTGCAGGGTCAACTAATGAAAAACTGTTTTTT
>TRBV2|.|14|TRBJ2-1|.
CASSEGQVNNEQFF
TGTGCCAGCAGTGAAGGACAGGTTAACAATGAGCAGTTCTTC
>TRBV9|.|16|TRBJ2-6|.
CASSAGIGSGANVLTF
TGTGCCAGCAGCGCAGGTATTGGCTCTGGGGCCAACGTCCTGACTTTC
>TRBV7-9|few|11|TRBJ2-7|.
CASSPQYEQYF
TGTGCCAGCAGCCCCCAGTACGAGCAGTACTTC